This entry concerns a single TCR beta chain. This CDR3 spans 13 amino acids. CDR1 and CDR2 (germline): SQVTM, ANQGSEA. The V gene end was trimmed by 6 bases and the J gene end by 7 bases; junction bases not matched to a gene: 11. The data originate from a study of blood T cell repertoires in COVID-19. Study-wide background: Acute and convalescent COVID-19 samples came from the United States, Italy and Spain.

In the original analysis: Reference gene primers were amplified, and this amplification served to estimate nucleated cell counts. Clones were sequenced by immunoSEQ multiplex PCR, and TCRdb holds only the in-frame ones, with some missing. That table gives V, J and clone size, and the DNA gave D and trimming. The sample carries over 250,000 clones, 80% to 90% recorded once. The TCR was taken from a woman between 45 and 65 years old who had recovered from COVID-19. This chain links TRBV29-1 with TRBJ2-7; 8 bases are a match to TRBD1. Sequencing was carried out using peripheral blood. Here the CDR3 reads CSVKGQGAGEQYF. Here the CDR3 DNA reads TGCAGCGTCAAAGGACAGGGAGCGGGTGAGCAGTACTTC.